These 8 T cell receptor beta chains were all obtained from the same sample, sequenced in a study of CD8 T cells in Susac syndrome. RNA totalling about 0.45 to 1 ug underwent reverse transcription with random hexamers. MiXCR, applied by TCRdb to the immunoSEQ multiplex PCR reads, yields one record per CDR3 protein. In the table there are approximately 210,000 distinct CDR3 sequences, approximately 94% of which are singletons. Sequencing used CD4+ T cells from PBMCs. The source is a human donor with Susac syndrome.

V is TRBV5-1 and J is TRBJ2-5; D possibly uses TRBD1 or TRBD2 (5 bases each). Trimming cost V 4 bases and J 0 bases, with 10 bases left between them. From germline, CDR1 is SGHRS and CDR2 YFSETQ. The CDR3 contains 14 residues. CDR3 in DNA: TGCGCCAGCAGCGGGACGGAGTACCAAGAGACCCAGTACTTC. Protein product: CASSGTEYQETQYF.

The V and J genes are TRBV7-9 and TRBJ1-2; 8 bases fit TRBD1. The CDR3 covers 13 residues. V shed 5 bases, J shed 6 bases, and the junction held 5 bases outside the gene matches. Germline V gene sequence: CDR1 SEHNR, CDR2 FQNEAQ (reference sequence). DNA for the CDR3: TGTGCCAGCAGCGTAGGACAGGGCCATGGCTACACCTTC. Its protein is CASSVGQGHGYTF.

The rearrangement links TRBV20-1 to TRBJ2-7; 8 bases line up with TRBD1. The J segment lost 5 bases and the V segment lost 0 bases, leaving 9 bases of the junction unmatched. This CDR3 contains 15 residues. Germline CDR1 reads DFQATT; CDR2 reads SNEGSKA (reference sequence). CDR3 protein: CSARDSLAGGDEQYF. The CDR3 region has the DNA TGCAGTGCTAGAGATTCGTTGGCAGGGGGCGACGAGCAGTACTTC.

The gene calls are TRBV5-6 and TRBJ1-6; TRBD1 aligns across 7 bases. The CDR3 runs to 14 residues. Trimming cost V 5 bases and J 11 bases; bases outside gene matches: 10. Germline V gene data show CDR1 as SGHDT and CDR2 as YYEEEE. The CDR3 DNA reads TGTGCCAGCAGTCTCAGAGGACAGGCGACACCCCTCCACTTT. Translation gives CASSLRGQATPLHF.

The rearrangement uses TRBV9 and TRBJ2-1; D call uncertain. The CDR3 loop spans 14 amino acids. Germline CDR1 and CDR2: SGDLS and YYNGEE. V lost 3 bases and J 1 base, leaving 8 bases between the germline ends. CDR3 loop: CASSERVSYNEQFF. In DNA form, the CDR3 reads TGTGCCAGCAGCGAAAGGGTGTCCTACAATGAGCAGTTCTTC.

The chain has TRBV7-2 and TRBJ1-3; D possibly corresponds to TRBD1 (5 bases). Germline-derived CDR1 and CDR2 are SGHTA and FQGNSA. With 1 base removed from V and 7 bases from J, the gap between germline ends came to 14 bases. The CDR3 is made up of 15 amino acids. The CDR3 bases are TGTGCCAGCAGCTTAGTACGGGACTTAGGGAACACCATATATTTT. Protein product: CASSLVRDLGNTIYF.

This sequence joins TRBV6-6 and TRBJ2-3; TRBD2 is a possible D gene (6 bases). The CDR3 spans 15 residues. Germline assignment: CDR1 MNHNY and CDR2 SVGAGI (reference sequence). V lost 0 bases to trimming and J lost 3 bases, with 10 bases between them. Written as DNA, the CDR3 is TGTGCCAGCAGTTACTCCGGGACTGGGACAGATACGCAGTATTTT. Its translation: CASSYSGTGTDTQYF.

V is TRBV6-5 and J is TRBJ2-5, with D maybe TRBD2 (6 bases). The CDR3 contains 15 residues. The germline CDR1 and CDR2 sequences are MNHEY and SVGAGI. Deletions cut 7 bases from V and 0 bases from J, with 15 bases between. In DNA form, the CDR3 reads TGTGCCAGCACCCGCGGGACGGCGTACCAAGAGACCCAGTACTTC. This encodes CASTRGTAYQETQYF.